The 5 T cell receptor beta chains listed next were all sequenced from one sample in a study of CD8 T cells in Susac syndrome. cDNA came from approximately 0.5 to 1 ug RNA primed by random hexamers. TCRdb reanalysed the immunoSEQ multiplex PCR reads using MiXCR and keeps one entry per CDR3 protein. The profile shows some 190,000 distinct CDR3 sequences, 90% to 95% of them singletons. Sequenced material: CD4+ T cells from PBMCs. All receptors come from a human donor in good health.

V gene TRBV7-9 combines with J gene TRBJ2-7; tentatively, D is TRBD1 or TRBD2 (5 bases each). The CDR3 length is 15 residues. Germline V gene lookup returns CDR1 SEHNR and CDR2 FQNEAQ (reference sequence). Trimming shortened V by 3 bases and J by 0 bases, and 12 bases separated the two germline ends. In nucleotides, the CDR3 is TGTGCCAGCAGCTTGGGTCGGGGCATCTCCTACGAGCAGTACGTC. It encodes CASSLGRGISYEQYV.

J is TRBJ2-6 and V is TRBV4-2; D is unresolved. Trimming stripped 0 bases from V and 3 bases from J, with 12 bases between. The CDR3 loop spans 17 amino acids. Germline lookup yields CDR1 LGHNA and CDR2 YNFKEQ. The CDR3 protein is CASSQETWQGGANVLTF. The CDR3 DNA sequence: TGTGCCAGCAGCCAAGAAACGTGGCAAGGTGGGGCCAACGTCCTGACTTTC.

The V and J genes are TRBV29-1 and TRBJ2-5, with 10 positions matching TRBD2. CDR1 is SQVTM, CDR2 ANQGSEA, per germline. The junction had 5 bases not matched to a gene; V was cut back by 5 bases and J by 2 bases. The CDR3 length is 14 residues. CDR3 coding DNA: TGCAGCGTTCGGGCTAGCGGGGGACAAGAGACCCAGTACTTC. Residues: CSVRASGGQETQYF.

This sequence joins TRBV18 and TRBJ2-1, with 9 bases identical to TRBD1. This CDR3 spans 15 amino acids. Per germline, CDR1 KGHSH and CDR2 LQKENI. V lost 3 bases to trimming and J lost 6 bases; unmatched junction nucleotides: 6. The CDR3 loop reads CASSPAGTGPNEQFF. CDR3 in DNA: TGTGCCAGCTCACCCGCCGGGACAGGGCCCAATGAGCAGTTCTTC.

This chain uses TRBV21-1 with TRBJ2-1; TRBD2 is the table's D call, not checked against the DNA. TRBV21-1 has pseudogene status. CDR3 length equals 13 residues. This chain's CDR3 is CASSKREGTRHTF. The CDR3 DNA reads as TGTGCCAGCAGCAAAAGAGAAGGGACTCGGCACACCTTC.